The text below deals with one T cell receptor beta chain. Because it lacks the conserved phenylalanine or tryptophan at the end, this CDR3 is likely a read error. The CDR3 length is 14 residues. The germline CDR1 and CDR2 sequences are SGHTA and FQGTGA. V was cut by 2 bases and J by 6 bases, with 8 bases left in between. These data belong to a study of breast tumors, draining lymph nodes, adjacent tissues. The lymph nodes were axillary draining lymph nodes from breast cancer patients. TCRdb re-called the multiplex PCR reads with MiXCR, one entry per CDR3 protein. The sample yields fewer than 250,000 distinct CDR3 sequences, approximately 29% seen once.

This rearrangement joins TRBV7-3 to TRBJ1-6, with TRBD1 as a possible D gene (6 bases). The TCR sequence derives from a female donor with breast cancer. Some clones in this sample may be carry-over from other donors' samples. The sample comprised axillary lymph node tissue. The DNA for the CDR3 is TGTGCCAGCAGCTTACAACAGGGTAATTCACCCCTCCACCAT. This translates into CASSLQQGNSPLHH.